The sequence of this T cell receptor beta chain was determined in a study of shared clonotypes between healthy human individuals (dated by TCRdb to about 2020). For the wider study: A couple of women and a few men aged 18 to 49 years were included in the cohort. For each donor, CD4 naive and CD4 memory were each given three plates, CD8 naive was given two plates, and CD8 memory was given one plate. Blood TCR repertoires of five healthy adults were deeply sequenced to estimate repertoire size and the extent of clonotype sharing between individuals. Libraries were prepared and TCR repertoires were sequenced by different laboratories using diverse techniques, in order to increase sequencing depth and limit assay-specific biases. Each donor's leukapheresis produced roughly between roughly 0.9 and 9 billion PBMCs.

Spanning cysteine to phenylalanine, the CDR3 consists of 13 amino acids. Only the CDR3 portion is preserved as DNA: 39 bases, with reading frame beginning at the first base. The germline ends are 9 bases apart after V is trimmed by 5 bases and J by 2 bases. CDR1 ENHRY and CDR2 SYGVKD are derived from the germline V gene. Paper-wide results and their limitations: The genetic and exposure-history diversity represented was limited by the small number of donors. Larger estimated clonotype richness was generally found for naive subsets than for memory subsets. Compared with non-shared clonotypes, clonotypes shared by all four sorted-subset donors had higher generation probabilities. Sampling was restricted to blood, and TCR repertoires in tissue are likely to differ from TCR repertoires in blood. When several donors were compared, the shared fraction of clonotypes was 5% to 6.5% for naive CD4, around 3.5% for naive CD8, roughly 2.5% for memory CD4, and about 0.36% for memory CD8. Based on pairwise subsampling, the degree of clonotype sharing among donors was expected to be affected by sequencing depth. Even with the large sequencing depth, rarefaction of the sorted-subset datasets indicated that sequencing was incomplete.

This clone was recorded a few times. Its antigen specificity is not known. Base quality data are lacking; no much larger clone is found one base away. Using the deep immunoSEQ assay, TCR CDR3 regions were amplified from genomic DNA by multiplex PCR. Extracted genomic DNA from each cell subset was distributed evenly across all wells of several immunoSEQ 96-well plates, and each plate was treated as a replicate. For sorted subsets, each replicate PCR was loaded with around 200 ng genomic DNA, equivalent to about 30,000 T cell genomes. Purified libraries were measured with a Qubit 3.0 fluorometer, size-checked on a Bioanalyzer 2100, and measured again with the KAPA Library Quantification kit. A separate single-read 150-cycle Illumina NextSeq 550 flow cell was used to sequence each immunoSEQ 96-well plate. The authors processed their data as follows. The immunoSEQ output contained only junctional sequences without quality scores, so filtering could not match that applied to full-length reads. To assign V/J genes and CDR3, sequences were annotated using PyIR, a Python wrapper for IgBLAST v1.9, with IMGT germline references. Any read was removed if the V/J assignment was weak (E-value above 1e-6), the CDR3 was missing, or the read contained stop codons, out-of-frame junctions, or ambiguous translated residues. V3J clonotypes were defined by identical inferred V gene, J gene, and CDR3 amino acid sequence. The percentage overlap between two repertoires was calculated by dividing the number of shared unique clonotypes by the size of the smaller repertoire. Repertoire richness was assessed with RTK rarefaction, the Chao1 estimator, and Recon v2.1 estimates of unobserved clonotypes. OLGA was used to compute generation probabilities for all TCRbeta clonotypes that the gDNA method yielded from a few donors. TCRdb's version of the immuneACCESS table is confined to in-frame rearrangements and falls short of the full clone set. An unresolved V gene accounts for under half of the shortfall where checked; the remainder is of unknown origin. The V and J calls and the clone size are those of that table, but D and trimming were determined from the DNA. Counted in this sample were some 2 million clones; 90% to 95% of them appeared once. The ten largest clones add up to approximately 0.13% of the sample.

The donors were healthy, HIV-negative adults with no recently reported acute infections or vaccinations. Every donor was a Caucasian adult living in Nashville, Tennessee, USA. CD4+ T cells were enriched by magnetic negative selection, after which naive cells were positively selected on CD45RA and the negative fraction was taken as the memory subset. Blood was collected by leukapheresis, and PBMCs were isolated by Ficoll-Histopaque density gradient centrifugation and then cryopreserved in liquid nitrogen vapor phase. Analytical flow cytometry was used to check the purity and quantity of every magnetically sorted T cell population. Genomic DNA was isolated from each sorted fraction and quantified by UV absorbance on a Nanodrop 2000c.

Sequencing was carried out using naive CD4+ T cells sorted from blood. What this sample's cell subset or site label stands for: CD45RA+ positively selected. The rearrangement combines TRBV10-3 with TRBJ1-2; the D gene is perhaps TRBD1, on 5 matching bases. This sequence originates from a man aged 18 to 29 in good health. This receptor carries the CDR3 CAISPTDNYGYTF. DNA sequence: TGTGCCATCAGTCCGACAGACAACTATGGCTACACCTTC.